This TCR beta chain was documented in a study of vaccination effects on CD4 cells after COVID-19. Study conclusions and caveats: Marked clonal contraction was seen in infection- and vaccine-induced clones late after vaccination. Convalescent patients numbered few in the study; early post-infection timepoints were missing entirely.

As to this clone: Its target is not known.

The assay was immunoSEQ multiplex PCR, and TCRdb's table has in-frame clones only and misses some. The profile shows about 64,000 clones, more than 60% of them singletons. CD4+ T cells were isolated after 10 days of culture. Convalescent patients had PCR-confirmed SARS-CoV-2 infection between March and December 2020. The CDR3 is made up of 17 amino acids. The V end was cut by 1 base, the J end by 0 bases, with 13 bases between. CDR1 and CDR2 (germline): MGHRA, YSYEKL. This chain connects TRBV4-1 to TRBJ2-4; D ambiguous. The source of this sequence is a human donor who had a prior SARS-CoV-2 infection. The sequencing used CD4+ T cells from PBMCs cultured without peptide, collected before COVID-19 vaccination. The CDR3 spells CASSQALLILAKNIQYF. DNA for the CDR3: TGCGCCAGCAGCCAAGCCCTTCTCATTCTAGCCAAAAACATTCAGTACTTC.